The 8 T cell receptor beta chains below were found in one sample sequenced in a study of control samples from healthy donors and cancer patients. Only in-frame clones appear in the TCRdb table, and some are missing; sequencing was by immunoSEQ multiplex PCR. The sample carries 98,000 or so clones, approximately 84% recorded once. The sample taken for sequencing was blood. Receptors originate from a man younger than 35 in good health.

Written as DNA, the CDR3 is TGTGCCACCAGTGCCCCCCGTGGGATCACAGATACGCAGTATTTT. Translation: CATSAPRGITDTQYF. V and J are TRBV24-1 and TRBJ2-3; D is ambiguous. From germline, CDR1 is KGHDR and CDR2 SFDVKD. Trimming stripped 5 bases from V and 2 bases from J, with 13 bases between. The CDR3 covers 15 residues.

The CDR3 reads CASSYNAGSGYGYTF. In nucleotides, the CDR3 is TGTGCCAGCAGTTACAATGCGGGGTCTGGCTATGGCTACACCTTC. The rearrangement links TRBV6-5 to TRBJ1-2, with D unresolved. The CDR3 covers 15 residues. Germline loops: CDR1 MNHEY, CDR2 SVGAGI. V dropped 2 bases and J dropped 4 bases, with 14 bases sitting between them.

The rearrangement links TRBV7-2 to TRBJ1-1; D ambiguous. Germline CDR1 SGHTA, CDR2 FQGNSA. V was trimmed by 10 bases and J by 0 bases, leaving 12 bases between them. CDR3 length: 13 amino acids. CDR3 sequence (DNA): TGTGCCATATGGATCAGACTGAACACTGAAGCTTTCTTT. It encodes CAIWIRLNTEAFF. The whole variable domain, remainder taken from reference TRBV7-2 and TRBJ1-1, is GAGVSQSPSNKVTEKGKDVELRCDPISGHTALYWYRQSLGQGLEFLIYFQGNSAPDKSGLPSDRFSAERTGGSVSTLTIQRTQQEDSAVYLCAIWIRLNTEAFFGQGTRLTVV.

This clone has just a few counts. The rearrangement uses TRBV12-3 or TRBV12-4 and TRBJ1-2; TRBD1 is a possible D gene (5 bases). Between the trimmed V and J ends, which lost 3 bases and 4 bases, there was a span of 9 bases. This CDR3 contains 13 residues. CDR3 coding DNA: TGTGCCAGCAGTTTCGGGGGGGGCTATGGCTACACCTTC. Encoded protein: CASSFGGGYGYTF.

This clone appeared once. This chain joins TRBV7-8 and TRBJ2-4; 7 nucleotides align to TRBD1. V dropped 5 bases and J dropped 0; count of bases not matched to a gene: 7. The CDR3 runs to 16 residues. Germline CDR1 SGHVS, CDR2 FQNEAQ. For the CDR3, the DNA is TGTGCCAGCAGCCCGAGACAGGGTGAAGCCAAAAACATTCAGTACTTC. This codes for CASSPRQGEAKNIQYF.

The chain carries TRBV11-2 and TRBJ2-1; tentatively, D is TRBD2 (5 bases). Germline-derived CDR1 and CDR2 are SGHAT and FQNNGV. V lost 2 bases and J 10 bases, leaving 18 bases between the germline ends. CDR3 length equals 15 residues. CDR3 in amino acids: CASSLTPSPPGEQFF. CDR3 sequence (DNA): TGTGCCAGCAGCTTAACCCCGTCGCCCCCGGGGGAGCAGTTCTTC.

CDR3 region: CASSPGRDRVNTIYF. CDR3 DNA: TGCGCCAGCAGCCCTGGCCGGGACAGGGTGAACACCATATATTTT. The rearrangement links TRBV5-1 to TRBJ1-3; the match to TRBD1 covers 9 bases. The CDR3 consists of 15 residues. CDR1 is SGHRS and CDR2 is YFSETQ in the germline V gene. V lost 4 bases and J lost 7; bases outside the gene matches: 9.

This clone has a handful of counts. The chain links TRBV27 to TRBJ2-1; weak D call: TRBD2 (7 bases). The CDR3 totals 17 residues. Trimming removed 3 bases at V and 9 bases at J, with 24 bases between. Germline V gene lookup returns CDR1 MNHEY and CDR2 SMNVEV (reference sequence). The CDR3 coding sequence is TGTGCCAGCAGTTTTTCGGTCGCAGTGGGGGGGGCTGGTGAGCAGTTCTTC. Amino acid sequence: CASSFSVAVGGAGEQFF.